The 29 T cell receptor beta chains given below trace back to one sample, sequenced in a study of cytomegalovirus exposure and HLA in healthy donors. Both 60 Vbeta primers and 13 Jbeta primers went into the PCR. Method: immunoSEQ multiplex PCR; TCRdb's copy keeps in-frame clones and lacks some. The sample shows around 160,000 clones, and around 1.5% sits with its ten largest clones. The sample consisted of PBMCs. These TCRs come from a woman in her forties or fifties in good health and CMV-seronegative.

The chain recombines TRBV10-3 with TRBJ1-1; no firm D call. V gave up 6 bases and J gave up 0 bases, with 14 bases separating them. Germline V gene data show CDR1 as ENHRY and CDR2 as SYGVKD. CDR3 size: 15 residues. The CDR3 here is CAIRAFGQVNTEAFF. The CDR3 nucleotides read TGTGCCATCAGGGCTTTTGGCCAGGTGAACACTGAAGCTTTCTTT.

The chain couples TRBV11-2 to TRBJ1-1, with unresolved D. The CDR3 length is 13 residues. The germline V gene encodes CDR1 SGHAT and CDR2 FQNNGV. Trimming removed 5 bases from V and 0 bases from J, with 7 bases in between. This chain's CDR3 is CASSAAMNTEAFF. CDR3 coding DNA: TGTGCCAGCAGCGCCGCTATGAACACTGAAGCTTTCTTT.

The chain is built from TRBV10-3 and TRBJ1-6, with D perhaps matching TRBD1 (5 bases). V lost 8 bases to trimming and J lost 5 bases, with 13 bases between them. CDR1 is ENHRY and CDR2 is SYGVKD in the germline V gene. This CDR3 is built from 14 residues. In DNA, the CDR3 is TGTGCCATCGGGGCTGCGGGGGATAATTCACCCCTCCACTTT. This sequence encodes CAIGAAGDNSPLHF.

The chain combines TRBV5-4 with TRBJ2-1, with 12 bases aligning to TRBD2. The germline V gene has CDR1 SGHNT and CDR2 YYREEE (reference sequence). The trim removed 4 bases at V and 0 bases at J, leaving 2 bases unmatched. The CDR3 loop spans 16 amino acids. CDR3 sequence reads: CASSMTSGGSYNEQFF. The CDR3 DNA reads TGTGCCAGCAGCATGACTAGCGGGGGCTCCTACAATGAGCAGTTCTTC.

The genes are TRBV2 and TRBJ1-5; D is unclear. The germline gives CDR1 SNHLY, CDR2 FYNNEI. The CDR3 has 14 residues. Trimming cost V 3 bases and J 1 base, with 7 bases left between them. The CDR3 DNA is TGTGCCAGCAGTGACGGGTTAAGCAATCAGCCCCAGCATTTT. This codes for CASSDGLSNQPQHF.

This chain links TRBV6-5 with TRBJ1-2; D is unresolved. The V gene's germline CDR1 is MNHEY and CDR2 SVGAGI. This CDR3 comprises 14 residues. Trimming removed 2 bases at V and 3 bases at J, with 10 bases between. The CDR3 region has the DNA TGTGCCAGCAGTTACGGGCAGGTTGACTATGGCTACACCTTC. Its translation: CASSYGQVDYGYTF.

The V call is TRBV5-1, the J call TRBJ2-6; no clear D. Germline loops: CDR1 SGHRS, CDR2 YFSETQ. The CDR3 sequence is 14 residues long. The germline V and J ends were trimmed by 2 bases and 0 bases, with 3 bases remaining between them. The CDR3 DNA reads as TGCGCCAGCAGCTTCAGCTCTGGGGCCAACGTCCTGACTTTC. Its protein is CASSFSSGANVLTF.

The V and J genes are TRBV12-2 and TRBJ1-5; no check of the table's D call, TRBD1, against the DNA was made. TRBV12-2 is annotated as a pseudogene. This CDR3 region has 16 residues. CDR3 in DNA: TGTGCAAGTCGCTCCGGACGGACAGATAGCAATCAGCCCCAGCATTTT. Translated: CASRSGRTDSNQPQHF.

This chain uses TRBV14 with TRBJ2-6; 8 bases are shared with TRBD1. Germline trimming cut 5 bases from V and 3 bases from J; bases unmatched to any gene: 0. The V gene's germline CDR1 is SGHDN and CDR2 FVKESK. This CDR3 comprises 14 residues. The CDR3 region is CASSDRGGANVLTF. DNA of the CDR3: TGTGCCAGCAGCGACAGGGGTGGGGCCAACGTCCTGACTTTC.

The J gene is TRBJ1-1, the V gene TRBV5-5; D unclear. The CDR3 length is 12 residues. Trimming pared 5 bases from V and 7 bases from J, leaving 12 bases between. The germline CDR1 and CDR2 sequences are SGHKS and YYEKEE (reference sequence). In DNA form, the CDR3 reads TGTGCCAGCAGTTACCTTGAGGGTGAAGCTTTCTTT. Residues: CASSYLEGEAFF.

About this clone itself: This CDR3 is also generated by other DNA sequences in the sample. The V and J genes are TRBV11-2 and TRBJ1-1; 7 nucleotides line up with TRBD1. The germline V gene encodes CDR1 SGHAT and CDR2 FQNNGV. The V gene end was trimmed by 2 bases and the J gene end by 1 base; junction bases not matched to a gene: 4. CDR3 size: 15 residues. For the CDR3, the DNA is TGTGCCAGCAGCTTATTGACAGGGACGAACACTGAAGCTTTCTTT. Encoded protein: CASSLLTGTNTEAFF.

This rearrangement joins TRBV9 to TRBJ1-2; D possibly corresponds to TRBD1 (5 bases). Trimming stripped 0 bases from V and 5 bases from J, with 14 bases between. Germline V gene lookup returns CDR1 SGDLS and CDR2 YYNGEE. CDR3 length: 15 amino acids. CDR3 region: CASSVGGDGLYGYTF. CDR3 nucleotides: TGTGCCAGCAGCGTAGGTGGGGACGGACTATATGGCTACACCTTC.

The chain combines TRBV7-9 with TRBJ2-6, with 7 nucleotides matching TRBD2. The CDR3 has 13 amino acids. With 3 bases clipped from V and 12 bases from J, the junction kept 5 bases outside the gene matches. Germline-derived CDR1 and CDR2 are SEHNR and FQNEAQ (reference sequence). For the CDR3, the DNA is TGTGCCAGCAGCTTGGTGGCGGGAGCCGTCCTGACTTTC. Protein: CASSLVAGAVLTF.

The chain has TRBV4-3 and TRBJ1-5, with D hard to call. The CDR3 totals 15 residues. Trimming removed 0 bases from V and 6 bases from J, with 12 bases in between. Looked up from germline, CDR1 is LGHNA and CDR2 is YSLEER. DNA for the CDR3: TGCGCCAGCAGCCAAGACTCTGGAGGGATTCAGCCCCAGCATTTT. Encoded protein: CASSQDSGGIQPQHF.

V gene TRBV5-4 combines with J gene TRBJ2-2; tentative D call: TRBD1 (6 bases). The CDR3 has 14 amino acids. CDR1 and CDR2 from the germline V gene are SGHNT and YYREEE (reference sequence). Trimming removed 5 bases from V and 5 bases from J, with 13 bases in between. CDR3 residues: CASRDRPRTGELFF. The DNA for the CDR3 is TGTGCCAGCAGGGACAGACCGAGGACCGGGGAGCTGTTTTTT.

The chain joins TRBV7-9 to TRBJ2-1; the match to TRBD2 covers 13 bases. This CDR3 region has 15 residues. The trim removed 5 bases at V and 7 bases at J, leaving 5 bases unmatched. Germline V lookup: CDR1 SEHNR, CDR2 FQNEAQ (reference sequence). The CDR3 here is CASSPGLAGDNEQFF. For the CDR3, the DNA is TGTGCCAGCAGCCCAGGACTAGCGGGGGATAATGAGCAGTTCTTC.

The chain has TRBV11-3 and TRBJ2-1; 7 bases are a match to TRBD2. Germline trimming cut 4 bases from V and 7 bases from J; bases unmatched to any gene: 13. There are 16 residues in the CDR3. CDR1 is SGHNT, CDR2 YENEEA, per germline. The CDR3 loop is CASSSYGGEGGNEQFF. CDR3 DNA: TGTGCCAGCAGCTCCTATGGGGGGGAGGGCGGAAATGAGCAGTTCTTC.

This chain links TRBV7-2 with TRBJ2-7, with unresolved D. Trimming pared 5 bases from V and 3 bases from J, leaving 11 bases between. The germline gives CDR1 SGHTA, CDR2 FQGNSA. This CDR3 region has 13 residues. CDR3 loop: CASSKARDYEQYF. The CDR3 DNA sequence: TGTGCCAGCAGCAAAGCCCGAGACTACGAGCAGTACTTC.

The chain joins TRBV4-3 to TRBJ2-7; 9 bases line up with TRBD2. The CDR3 length is 17 residues. The J segment lost 6 bases and the V segment lost 0 bases, leaving 12 bases of the junction unmatched. The germline V gene has CDR1 LGHNA and CDR2 YSLEER. The CDR3 loop is CASSQESSGSGRVEQYF. CDR3 nucleotides: TGCGCCAGCAGCCAAGAGAGTAGCGGGAGTGGGCGTGTCGAGCAGTACTTC.

Notes on this clone: No DNA is shown, since the ends of the CDR3 on it are uncertain; the CDR3 is the one TCRdb lists. The V gene is TRBV27, the J gene TRBJ1-2; TRBD1 is the table's D call, not checked against the DNA. Germline CDR1 MNHEY, CDR2 SMNVEV (reference sequence). Inclusive of both ends, the CDR3 amounts to 15 amino acids. The CDR3 loop reads CASSSSGQGAGGYTF.

The V call is TRBV7-3, the J call TRBJ1-1, with 7 bases fitting TRBD1. CDR3 size: 15 residues. Trimming cost V 1 base and J 1 base; bases outside gene matches: 3. The germline CDR1 and CDR2 sequences are SGHTA and FQGTGA. For the CDR3, the DNA is TGTGCCAGCAGCTTAAATAACAGGGGGAACACTGAAGCTTTCTTT. Its protein is CASSLNNRGNTEAFF.

This sequence joins TRBV13 and TRBJ2-5, with D tentatively TRBD2 (6 bases). The CDR3 is 16 residues long. V was trimmed by 1 base and J by 2 bases, leaving 14 bases between them. Germline V gene lookup returns CDR1 PRHDT and CDR2 FYEKMQ (reference sequence). The CDR3 sequence is CASSLVRGKKQETQYF. The CDR3 region has the DNA TGTGCCAGCAGCTTAGTCCGGGGGAAAAAACAAGAGACCCAGTACTTC.

The CDR3 spells CASSFPPGGSSYNEQFF. DNA for the CDR3: TGTGCCAGCAGCTTCCCCCCGGGGGGTAGCTCCTACAATGAGCAGTTCTTC. The chain uses TRBV7-2 and TRBJ2-1; 7 bases are shared with TRBD2. Germline V CDR1 and CDR2: SGHTA, FQGNSA. The CDR3 spans 17 residues. The ends lost 3 bases at V and 0 bases at J; junction bases unmatched: 8.

In regard to this clone: Relative to the germline gene, one junction end is altered; a read error may explain this. V and J are TRBV30 and TRBJ2-4; D is perhaps TRBD1 (6 bases). This CDR3 has 11 amino acids. Germline V gene sequence: CDR1 GTSNPN, CDR2 SVGIG (reference sequence). The CDR3 coding sequence is TGTGCCTGGAGTGTAGGGGGAGTTGGGAACTTC. Translated, it gives CAWSVGGVGNF.

This chain connects TRBV28 to TRBJ1-5, with 7 bases fitting TRBD1. CDR1 is MDHEN and CDR2 is SYDVKM in the germline V gene. The junction had 4 bases not matched to a gene; V was cut back by 2 bases and J by 3 bases. CDR3 size: 15 residues. The CDR3 nucleotides are TGTGCCAGCAGTTTAGGGGACAGATCCAATCAGCCCCAGCATTTT. Encoded protein: CASSLGDRSNQPQHF.

The gene calls are TRBV5-4 and TRBJ2-5; 7 bases agree with TRBD2. J was trimmed by 2 bases and V by 4 bases; bases with no gene match: 5. This CDR3 comprises 14 residues. CDR1 is SGHNT and CDR2 is YYREEE in the germline V gene (reference sequence). The CDR3: CASSLGLVQETQYF. The CDR3 coding sequence is TGTGCCAGCAGCCTCGGACTAGTGCAAGAGACCCAGTACTTC.

The chain couples TRBV4-2 to TRBJ1-4; D unresolved. Trimming removed 0 bases from V and 10 bases from J, with 9 bases in between. Germline values: CDR1 LGHNA, CDR2 YNFKEQ. The CDR3 consists of 13 residues. The CDR3 loop is CASSQDSVTKLFF. In DNA, the CDR3 is TGTGCCAGCAGCCAAGATTCAGTAACAAAACTGTTTTTT.

The J gene is TRBJ2-6, the V gene TRBV5-6; D gene ambiguous. Trimming removed 2 bases from V and 4 bases from J, with 4 bases in between. Per germline, CDR1 SGHDT and CDR2 YYEEEE. This CDR3 has 13 amino acids. The CDR3 is CASSFSGANVLTF. The CDR3 DNA is TGTGCCAGCAGCTTCTCCGGGGCCAACGTCCTGACTTTC.

The chain couples TRBV6-1 to TRBJ2-7; 9 nucleotides line up with TRBD2. Germline V gene lookup returns CDR1 MNHNS and CDR2 SASEGT. V trimming: 0 bases; J trimming: 7 bases; junction bases outside the gene matches: 7. The CDR3 spans 15 residues. The CDR3 loop reads CASSEAPGLALEQYF. DNA for the CDR3: TGTGCCAGCAGTGAAGCCCCAGGACTAGCGTTGGAGCAGTACTTC.